The present T cell receptor beta chain was sequenced within a study of response to subunit inactivated influenza vaccine. Overall study findings and caveats: New T cells are recruited in small numbers by each seasonal influenza vaccination, according to the authors' suggestion.

The CDR3 consists of 15 residues. V was clipped by 0 bases and J by 5 bases; unmatched bases: 4. CDR1 and CDR2 (germline): LGHDT, YNNKEL (reference sequence). A remark on this clonotype: Antigen specificity is unknown.

TCRdb reprocessed the RT-PCR reads via MiXCR and lists one record per CDR3 protein. The sample has 300,000 to 350,000 distinct CDR3 sequences; 21% are singletons. This material consisted of PBMCs from blood, taken about 20 months after vaccination. The receptor was derived from a man between 50 and 69 years old who received an inactivated influenza vaccine. The chain combines TRBV3-1 with TRBJ1-5; 7 nucleotides match TRBD1. The CDR3 spells CASSQEGGGDQPQHF. The CDR3 DNA reads as TGTGCCAGCAGCCAAGAAGGAGGGGGCGATCAGCCCCAGCATTTT. The complete variable domain, with remaining parts taken from reference TRBV3-1 and TRBJ1-5, reads DTAVSQTPKYLVTQMGNDKSIKCEQNLGHDTMYWYKQDSKKFLKIMFSYNNKELIINETVPNRFSPKSPDKAHLNLHINSLELGDSAVYFCASSQEGGGDQPQHFGDGTRLSIL.